One T cell receptor (beta chain) is described in this entry. Its target is unknown. Relative to the germline gene, one junction end is altered; a read error may explain this. The data were obtained in a study of blood T cells in healthy people across ages. Findings and limits, study-wide: Long-lived donors had more naive CD4+ cells and higher diversity than aged donors.

For the second PCR, which ran for about 6 to 11 cycles, a sample-barcoded 5' primer and a J-beta primer mix were used. TCRdb re-called the 5' RACE reads through MiXCR, storing one row per CDR3 protein. The table has some 1,800,000 distinct CDR3 sequences, about 39% seen once. The CDR3 is 19 amino acids. Germline CDR1 and CDR2: SGHDN and FVKESK. Each donor supplied roughly 9.1 milliliters of peripheral blood. The sequence derives from a human donor in good health. V and J are TRBV14 and TRBJ2-1; 13 nucleotides agree with TRBD2. Sequenced: blood. The CDR3 bases are TGTGCCAGCAGCCATTGGACTAGCGGGGGACCTCTTGGTGGCAATGAGCAGTTTTTC. Protein sequence: CASSHWTSGGPLGGNEQFF.